Presented here are 3 T cell receptor beta chains from one specimen sequenced in a study of siplizumab effects on memory and regulatory T cells. Profiled with immunoSEQ multiplex PCR; TCRdb holds only in-frame clones, not every one. Of nearly 85,000 clones in the sample, roughly 89% are singletons; the top ten hold roughly 1.4%. The sample consisted of Tregs sorted from blood. The receptors come from a human donor in good health.

This chain links TRBV7-6 with TRBJ1-1; tentative D call: TRBD1 (6 bases). Germline V CDR1 and CDR2: SGHVS, FNYEAQ. The CDR3 sequence is 14 residues long. The V end lost 5 bases, the J end lost 7 bases, and 17 bases lay between the germline ends. As DNA, the CDR3 is TGTGCCAGCAGCCGGAACAGGGACCAGGGTGAAGCTTTCTTT. This translates into CASSRNRDQGEAFF.

V is TRBV7-8 and J is TRBJ1-1; D not certain. CDR3 size: 12 residues. Germline assignment: CDR1 SGHVS and CDR2 FQNEAQ. V shed 1 base and J shed 8 bases, with 8 bases lying between them. As DNA, the CDR3 is TGTGCCAGCAGCTTAGAGAAATCCGAAGCTTTCTTT. Translating it yields CASSLEKSEAFF.

The chain recombines TRBV18 with TRBJ1-5; D might be TRBD1 (5 bases). Germline loops: CDR1 KGHSH, CDR2 LQKENI. Between the trimmed V and J ends, which lost 3 bases and 5 bases, there was a span of 14 bases. This CDR3 spans 15 amino acids. CDR3 in DNA: TGTGCCAGCTCACCGGGATTTGGGGGACATCAGCCCCAGCATTTT. Residues: CASSPGFGGHQPQHF. Full variable domain (remainder filled in from reference TRBV18 and TRBJ1-5): NAGVMQNPRHLVRRRGQEARLRCSPMKGHSHVYWYRQLPEEGLKFMVYLQKENIIDESGMPKERFSAEFPKEGPSILRIQQVVRGDSAAYFCASSPGFGGHQPQHFGDGTRLSIL.